What follows describes a single TCR beta chain. The sample is drawn from a study of diagnostic markers for celiac disease. CDR1 and CDR2 (germline): LNHDA, SQIVND (reference sequence). The CDR3 sequence is 15 residues long. TCRdb reprocessed the reads and keeps a single row for each CDR3 protein, giving no DNA. Seen in this sample are more than 450 distinct CDR3 sequences; the ten most common clones hold 27%. The receptor was derived from a human donor. Sequenced material: either unsorted cells or a sorted T cell fraction (not recorded which). The rearrangement links TRBV19 to TRBJ2-1; TCRdb calls TRBD2, which cannot be checked without DNA. CDR3 protein: CASSRSGSQYNEQFF.